The rows below give T cell receptor beta chains drawn from one sample of a study of post-analysis software for immune sequencing data. From the PCR reads, TCRdb called clonotypes with MiXCR, one entry per CDR3 protein. This sample has 600,000 to 750,000 distinct CDR3 sequences, with roughly three fifths found just once. The sequenced sample consisted of blood. Receptors originate from a girl aged 2 to 10 with multiple sclerosis. CDR3s include the opening cysteine and the closing phenylalanine or tryptophan. The D gene is left open where the match is weak. Not all rows give a size; the values are once, few, many and, for expanded clones, a class.

d_call j_call clone_size v_call cdr3_nt cdr3_aa
- TRBJ2-1 - TRBV6-5 TGTGCCAGCGGAGCGACTAGCTACAATGAGCAGTTCTTC CASGATSYNEQFF
- TRBJ2-1 few TRBV11-2 TGTGCCAGCAGCGTCGCGAACAATGAGCAGTTCTTC CASSVANNEQFF
TRBD2 TRBJ2-7 - TRBV20-1 TGCAGTGCGCGGGAGGTGTCCTACGAGCAGTACTTC CSAREVSYEQYF
- TRBJ1-5 - TRBV20-1 TGCAGTGGGGGGGACATGAATCAGCCCCAGCATTTT CSGGDMNQPQHF
- TRBJ2-1 - TRBV12-3/TRBV12-4 TGTGCCAGCAGCCGGAATAGCGGCTCCTACAATGAGCAGTTCTTC CASSRNSGSYNEQFF
- TRBJ2-6 - TRBV6-1 TGTGCCAGCAGTGAATCGGCTGTAGGGGCCAACGTCCTGACTTTC CASSESAVGANVLTF
- TRBJ2-1 - TRBV5-5 TGTGCCAGCAGCTTGGATGGGGGATCGGCCTACAATGAGCAGTTCTTC CASSLDGGSAYNEQFF
- TRBJ2-3 few TRBV15 TGTGCCACCAGCCTATCCGGGTATACGCAGTATTTT CATSLSGYTQYF
- TRBJ2-1 few TRBV10-3 TGTGCCATCACTCTAGCCTGGCCCTACAATGAGCAGTTCTTC CAITLAWPYNEQFF
TRBD1 TRBJ2-7 - TRBV7-2 TGTGCCAGCAGCTTAACCGGGACAGGGGACCCCTACGAGCAGTACTTC CASSLTGTGDPYEQYF
- TRBJ1-5 few TRBV29-1 TGCAGCGTGGCTCGGGGGAGCAATCAGCCCCAGCATTTT CSVARGSNQPQHF
- TRBJ1-1 few TRBV7-7 TGTGCTAGCAGCTTAGCCCTCGAATGGGGTGAAGCTTTCTTT CASSLALEWGEAFF
- TRBJ2-3 - TRBV9 TGTACCAGCAGCTTATCCTCACGGGCCCTCGCCACAGATACGCAGTATTTT CTSSLSSRALATDTQYF
- TRBJ1-1 - TRBV20-1 TGCAGTGCTAGAGCAGGGGTGACTGAAGCTTTCTTT CSARAGVTEAFF
- TRBJ1-1 - TRBV29-1 TGCAGCGTGGTGCACCTTAACACTGAAGCTTTCTTT CSVVHLNTEAFF
TRBD1 TRBJ1-5 - TRBV19 TGTGCCAGCAGTCAGGGGGCCAACCCGGGACAGCCCCAGCATTTT CASSQGANPGQPQHF
TRBD2 TRBJ2-3 - TRBV10-3 TGTGCCATCACGGGGGGGGATACGCAGTATTTT CAITGGDTQYF
- TRBJ2-1 - TRBV23-1 TGCGCCAGCAGTCAATCGGAGGGACCCTACAATGAGCAGTTCTTC CASSQSEGPYNEQFF
- TRBJ2-1 - TRBV6-1 TGTGCCAGCAGGTCTCTAACGTGGGGTTGGCTGGTCAATGAGCAGTTCTTC CASRSLTWGWLVNEQFF
- TRBJ1-2 few TRBV7-9 TGTGCCAGCAGCTTCGCAGCGGACTATGGCTACACCTTC CASSFAADYGYTF
TRBD2 TRBJ2-4 - TRBV12-3/TRBV12-4 TGTGCCAGCAGTTTAAAAGTGCGGTTGGGCGGGAGATTGATCCCGTCAGCCAAAAACATTCAGTACTTC CASSLKVRLGGRLIPSAKNIQYF
TRBD2 TRBJ2-3 - TRBV2 TGTGCCAGCAGTGGGAGTAGCGGGGGCTCAGATACGCAGTATTTT CASSGSSGGSDTQYF
- TRBJ2-2 - TRBV5-1 TGCGCCAGCAGCTTGGGAAATTCGAACACCGGGGAGCTGTTTTTT CASSLGNSNTGELFF
- TRBJ2-4 once TRBV19 TGTGCCGGTAGGCGAGGGGACATTCAGTACTTC CAGRRGDIQYF
TRBD1 TRBJ2-3 - TRBV3-1 TGTGCCAGCAGCCCCGGGACAGGGGGTGATACGCAGTATTTT CASSPGTGGDTQYF
TRBD1 TRBJ2-1 - TRBV20-1 TGCAGTGCTACCCCAGGGGGAAGCCCCTACAATGAGCAGTTCTTC CSATPGGSPYNEQFF
- TRBJ2-3 once TRBV30 TGTGCCTGGAATGTAGCGTTCACAGATACGCAGTATTTT CAWNVAFTDTQYF
- TRBJ2-5 many TRBV7-9 TGTGCCAGCAGCTTATCTCCAGGAGAGACCCAGTACTTC CASSLSPGETQYF
- TRBJ1-6 few TRBV20-1 TGCAGTGCTCCAGGGACTCCTCCGTATAATTCACCCCTCCACTTT CSAPGTPPYNSPLHF
- TRBJ2-5 - TRBV29-1 TGCAGCGTTGAGGCGGCGGAACGGGAAGAGACCCAGTACTTC CSVEAAEREETQYF
- TRBJ1-2 - TRBV10-1 TGCGCCAGCAGTGAGTCTACAGGGTCTCTCTATGGCTACACCTTC CASSESTGSLYGYTF
- TRBJ1-2 - TRBV5-5 TGTGCCAGCAGCTTGTTACAAAAGGGAAACGGCTACACCTTC CASSLLQKGNGYTF
- TRBJ1-1 few TRBV6-1 TGTGCCAGCAGTGAATACCTGGTTACTGAAGCTTTCTTT CASSEYLVTEAFF
TRBD2 TRBJ2-1 - TRBV20-1 TGCAGTGCTAGTAGTGCGGCTAGCGGGAATGAGCAGTTCTTC CSASSAASGNEQFF
TRBD1 TRBJ1-1 - TRBV7-3 TGTGCCAGCAGCATCGGGACAGCCGCTGAAGCTTTCTTT CASSIGTAAEAFF
- TRBJ1-2 few TRBV7-2 TGTGCCAGCAGCTTTCGGCAGAACTATGGCTACACCTTC CASSFRQNYGYTF
TRBD1 TRBJ2-5 - TRBV20-1 TGCAGTGCTAGAGATCAGGACAGGGGGCAAGTCGAGACCCGGTACTTC CSARDQDRGQVETRYF
TRBD1 TRBJ2-5 - TRBV7-9 TGTGCCGGGGGACAGGGTGAAGAGCAGTACTTC CAGGQGEEQYF
- TRBJ2-5 - TRBV25-1 TGTGCCAGCGCCGAGGTGGGCCTGGAGACCCAGTACTTC CASAEVGLETQYF
TRBD1 TRBJ2-4 - TRBV29-1 TGCAGCGTTGGGGGACAGGGAGACATTCAGTACTTC CSVGGQGDIQYF
- TRBJ2-6 - TRBV10-2 TGCGCCAGCCAGAGCTCTGGGGCCAACGTCCTGACTTTC CASQSSGANVLTF
TRBD2 TRBJ2-3 few TRBV20-1 TGCAGTGCCATCCCAGCGGGAGGGCCAGCAGATACGCAGTATTTT CSAIPAGGPADTQYF
- TRBJ2-1 - TRBV6-2/TRBV6-3 TGTGCCAGCAGTTATTTAACGGGAGCCTCGTCCAATGAGCAGTTCTTC CASSYLTGASSNEQFF
TRBD2 TRBJ2-6 - TRBV28 TGTGCCAGCAGGGAATTGGTGACTAGCGGCCTCGGGGCCGGGGCCAACGTCCTGACTTTC CASRELVTSGLGAGANVLTF
TRBD2 TRBJ2-1 - TRBV20-1 TGCAGTGCTAGAGAAGTAGCGGGAGTATCCTACAATGAGCAGTTCTTC CSAREVAGVSYNEQFF
TRBD1 TRBJ2-6 few TRBV29-1 TGCAGCGCCCTTACCCGGGACAGGCCACCCTACTCTGGGGCCAACGTCCTGACTTTC CSALTRDRPPYSGANVLTF
- TRBJ2-5 - TRBV10-3 TGTGCCATCAGTGATCCACACAGGGATGACGGTTCAGAGACCCAGTACTTC CAISDPHRDDGSETQYF
- TRBJ2-1 - TRBV5-1 TGCGCCAGCACCATGGGGTCAGGGACTGAGCAGTTCTTC CASTMGSGTEQFF
- TRBJ2-1 few TRBV29-1 TGCAGCGTTGATGACGGGGGTGAGCAGTTCTTC CSVDDGGEQFF
- TRBJ1-6 - TRBV7-2 TGTGCCAGCAGCTCGGTCCGCTCTGGGACCCTCCACTTT CASSSVRSGTLHF
TRBD1 TRBJ1-2 few TRBV6-5 TGTGCCAGCAGTTACTCTCCCCGAGCGGGACAGGGTTTCAATGGCTACACCTTC CASSYSPRAGQGFNGYTF
TRBD2 TRBJ2-3 - TRBV20-1 TGCAGTGCTAGAGATCCCAGGACTAGCGGATCGCAGTATTTT CSARDPRTSGSQYF
- TRBJ2-6 - TRBV3-1 TGTGCCAGCAGCCAAGGCGCGGTAGTCTCTGGGGCCAACGTCCTGACTTTC CASSQGAVVSGANVLTF
- TRBJ2-1 - TRBV11-2 TGTGCCAGCAGCTTAAGGGCGGAGCCTTACAATGAGCAGTTCTTC CASSLRAEPYNEQFF
- TRBJ2-1 - TRBV10-2 TGCGCCAGCACGGCGACTCTAACCTACAATGAGCAGTTCTTC CASTATLTYNEQFF
- TRBJ1-6 few TRBV9 TGTGCCAGCAGCGTCGCCGGGGGGGATTCACCCCTCCACTTT CASSVAGGDSPLHF
TRBD2 TRBJ2-7 - TRBV11-2 TGTGCCAGCAGCTTAGAAACGGGAGCGGGACTCGAGCAGTACTTC CASSLETGAGLEQYF
TRBD1 TRBJ2-1 - TRBV4-2 TGTGCCAGCAGCCGGGGACAGGGAAAGTCGGGTGAGCAGTTCTTC CASSRGQGKSGEQFF
- TRBJ1-4 - TRBV7-9 TGTGCCAGCAGCCTAGGGGAGATTAATGAAAAACTGTTTTTT CASSLGEINEKLFF
- TRBJ1-5 - TRBV25-1 TGTGCCAGCACCGGGGGGAAGGGAAATCAGCCCCAGCATTTT CASTGGKGNQPQHF